This T cell receptor beta chain came from a study of blood T cell repertoires in COVID-19. Background on the study: Sites in the United States, Italy and Spain provided acute and convalescent COVID-19 samples. In each case, the material was cDNA or gDNA derived from T cells, B-cell-depleted T cells, or PBMCs.

Original data processing: Estimation of nucleated cell counts relied on the amplification of reference gene primers. The repertoire was sequenced with immunoSEQ multiplex PCR; TCRdb's copy has only in-frame clones and lacks some. D and trimming were read from the DNA, whereas the V and J calls and clone size are those reported in that table. The data contain under 35,000 clones, 88% of them singletons. The trim removed 3 bases at V and 7 bases at J, leaving 7 bases unmatched. The CDR3 totals 16 residues. The germline CDR1 and CDR2 sequences are LGHNA and YSLEER. V usage is TRBV4-3 and J usage is TRBJ1-4, with 11 bases fitting TRBD1. The source of this sequence is a human donor with active COVID-19. The donor label of this sample is uncertain. Sequenced material: peripheral blood. CDR3 nucleotides: TGCGCCAGCAGCCAGGGGGACAGGGGGGTTCGTGAAAAACTGTTTTTT. Encoded protein: CASSQGDRGVREKLFF.